These 19 T cell receptor beta chains share one sample of origin, sequenced in a study of cytomegalovirus exposure and HLA in healthy donors. Repertoires were generated with immunoSEQ multiplex PCR, while TCRdb's copy carries only in-frame clones and drops some. The table lists around 140,000 clones, roughly 90% of them singletons. The sequenced sample was PBMCs. The receptors shown here come from a man aged 18 to 29 in good health and CMV-seropositive.

The chain combines TRBV6-5 with TRBJ2-2; TRBD1 agrees at 7 bases. CDR1 and CDR2 (germline): MNHEY, SVGAGI. The CDR3 runs 15 residues. Trimming at V came to 5 bases and at J to 3 bases, leaving 6 bases not matched to a gene. The CDR3, as DNA: TGTGCCAGCAGTCGCCGGACAGGATACACCGGGGAGCTGTTTTTT. Translating it yields CASSRRTGYTGELFF.

V and J are TRBV5-1 and TRBJ1-6; TRBD1 might be the D (6 bases). Per the germline V gene, CDR1 is SGHRS and CDR2 is YFSETQ. The CDR3 covers 14 residues. V was trimmed by 4 bases and J by 5 bases, leaving 10 bases between them. The CDR3 sequence: CASSERTDNSPLHF. In DNA, the CDR3 is TGCGCCAGCAGCGAGAGGACAGATAATTCACCCCTCCACTTT.

This chain links TRBV11-2 with TRBJ1-5, with 7 nucleotides matching TRBD1. V gave up 2 bases and J gave up 5 bases; unmatched junction bases: 6. CDR3 length equals 15 residues. The germline V gene encodes CDR1 SGHAT and CDR2 FQNNGV. The CDR3 reads CASSLSRGGDQPQHF. In nucleotides, the CDR3 is TGTGCCAGCAGCTTATCTAGAGGGGGCGATCAGCCCCAGCATTTT.

This chain joins TRBV11-3 and TRBJ2-1, with D tentatively TRBD2 (5 bases). This CDR3 contains 15 residues. The germline V gene encodes CDR1 SGHNT and CDR2 YENEEA. Trimming removed 5 bases from V and 1 base from J, with 12 bases in between. CDR3 region: CASSPGVGSYNEQFF. The CDR3 bases are TGTGCCAGCAGCCCCGGGGTAGGGTCCTACAATGAGCAGTTCTTC. The whole variable domain, remainder taken from reference TRBV11-3 and TRBJ2-1, is EAGVVQSPRYKIIEKKQPVAFWCNPISGHNTLYWYLQNLGQGPELLIRYENEEAVDDSQLPKDRFSAERLKGVDSTLKIQPAELGDSAVYLCASSPGVGSYNEQFFGPGTRLTVL.

This sequence joins TRBV5-6 and TRBJ1-3; no reliable D call. V was cut by 0 bases and J by 1 base, with 11 bases left in between. The CDR3 extends over 16 amino acids. The germline V gene has CDR1 SGHDT and CDR2 YYEEEE. CDR3 protein: CASSLGSLGSGNTIYF. CDR3 DNA: TGTGCCAGCAGCTTGGGCAGTCTCGGGTCTGGAAACACCATATATTTT. Based on the CDR3 plus reference TRBV5-6 and TRBJ1-3, the full variable domain is DAGVTQSPTHLIKTRGQQVTLRCSPKSGHDTVSWYQQALGQGPQFIFQYYEEEERQRGNFPDRFSGHQFPNYSSELNVNALLLGDSALYLCASSLGSLGSGNTIYFGEGSWLTVV.

This chain connects TRBV5-1 to TRBJ2-5; 8 nucleotides align to TRBD2. CDR1 and CDR2 from the germline V gene are SGHRS and YFSETQ. V lost 0 bases to trimming and J lost 5 bases; unmatched junction nucleotides: 9. The CDR3 totals 16 residues. This CDR3 reads CASSLGGRLGRETQYF. CDR3 nucleotide sequence: TGCGCCAGCAGCTTGGGCGGGAGGCTTGGCAGGGAGACCCAGTACTTC.

The rearrangement uses TRBV27 and TRBJ1-6; D is uncertain. The germline V and J ends were trimmed by 0 bases and 0 bases, with 9 bases remaining between them. Germline-derived CDR1 and CDR2 are MNHEY and SMNVEV (reference sequence). The CDR3 loop spans 17 amino acids. The CDR3 is CASSLSFRSSYNSPLHF. CDR3 bases: TGTGCCAGCAGTTTATCGTTCCGGAGCTCCTATAATTCACCCCTCCACTTT.

The chain uses TRBV5-6 and TRBJ2-5; 7 bases are shared with TRBD2. Germline V lookup: CDR1 SGHDT, CDR2 YYEEEE. J was trimmed by 4 bases and V by 1 base; bases with no gene match: 7. This CDR3 contains 15 residues. For the CDR3, the DNA is TGTGCCAGCAGCTTGTTTGCTAGCGGCGGAGAGACCCAGTACTTC. It is translated as CASSLFASGGETQYF. Together with reference TRBV5-6 and TRBJ2-5, the CDR3 gives the full variable domain: DAGVTQSPTHLIKTRGQQVTLRCSPKSGHDTVSWYQQALGQGPQFIFQYYEEEERQRGNFPDRFSGHQFPNYSSELNVNALLLGDSALYLCASSLFASGGETQYFGPGTRLLVL.

Points on this clone: Other DNA sequences in the sample encode the same CDR3. The rearrangement uses TRBV7-9 and TRBJ1-1, with 7 bases matching TRBD1. J was trimmed by 5 bases and V by 3 bases; bases with no gene match: 3. Germline loops: CDR1 SEHNR, CDR2 FQNEAQ (reference sequence). The CDR3 has 13 amino acids. The CDR3, as DNA: TGTGCCAGCAGCTTGACAGGGAATACTGAAGCTTTCTTT. Translated: CASSLTGNTEAFF.

This clone was seen only a few times. The chain couples TRBV2 to TRBJ1-1, with a weak D call TRBD1 (5 bases). The CDR3 is 13 residues long. Germline V gives CDR1 SNHLY, CDR2 FYNNEI. Trimming cost V 4 bases and J 2 bases, with 8 bases left between them. CDR3 bases: TGTGCCAGCAGTGGACAGTCCAACACTGAAGCTTTCTTT. It encodes CASSGQSNTEAFF.

V usage is TRBV4-1 and J usage is TRBJ2-1, with TRBD2 identical over 8 bases. The germline gives CDR1 MGHRA, CDR2 YSYEKL. This CDR3 spans 15 amino acids. V was pared by 4 bases and J by 8 bases, with 10 bases of the junction left unmatched. CDR3 nucleotide sequence: TGCGCCAGCAGCCCAGGACTAGCCCGGGTCTATGAGCAGTTCTTC. It is translated as CASSPGLARVYEQFF.

The V gene is TRBV4-2, the J gene TRBJ2-5; D may be TRBD2 (6 bases). The germline V gene encodes CDR1 LGHNA and CDR2 YNFKEQ. V was trimmed by 3 bases and J by 5 bases, leaving 7 bases between them. The CDR3 runs to 12 residues. For the CDR3, the DNA is TGTGCCAGCAGCCAGGAGGGGGAGACCCAGTACTTC. Translating it yields CASSQEGETQYF.

The chain is built from TRBV7-9 and TRBJ1-1; D unresolved. This CDR3 contains 14 residues. Germline CDR1 is SEHNR and CDR2 is FQNEAQ (reference sequence). Trimming removed 6 bases from V and 4 bases from J, with 15 bases in between. The DNA for the CDR3 is TGTGCCAGCAGTGATGGAGGTTGGGGCACTGAAGCTTTCTTT. The encoded protein is CASSDGGWGTEAFF.

CDR3 bases: TGTGCCAGCACGACAGGGCCTAATTCACCCCTCCACTTT. This encodes CASTTGPNSPLHF. V and J are TRBV7-3 and TRBJ1-6; 7 bases fit TRBD1. The CDR3 covers 13 residues. The V and J ends lost 7 bases and 6 bases, in that order; junction bases with no gene match: 3. Germline CDR1 is SGHTA and CDR2 is FQGTGA. The variable domain in full, with the rest retrieved from reference TRBV7-3 and TRBJ1-6, is GAGVSQTPSNKVTEKGKYVELRCDPISGHTALYWYRQSLGQGPEFLIYFQGTGAADDSGLPNDRFFAVRPEGSVSTLKIQRTERGDSAVYLCASTTGPNSPLHFGNGTRLTVT.

V and J are TRBV5-4 and TRBJ2-5; TRBD1 matches at 8 bases. The CDR3 totals 13 residues. Trimming cost V 4 bases and J 5 bases; bases outside gene matches: 4. CDR1 and CDR2 from the germline V gene are SGHNT and YYREEE (reference sequence). CDR3 in DNA: TGTGCCAGCAGCCTGAGACAGGGGGAGACCCAGTACTTC. Translated, it gives CASSLRQGETQYF.

This rearrangement joins TRBV4-1 to TRBJ1-4, with no clear D. The CDR3 has 15 amino acids. V lost 2 bases and J 8 bases, leaving 15 bases between the germline ends. The germline V gene encodes CDR1 MGHRA and CDR2 YSYEKL. Written as DNA, the CDR3 is TGCGCCAGCAGCCAACTTCTGGGAGCCCGAGAAAAACTGTTTTTT. Its translation: CASSQLLGAREKLFF.

The V call is TRBV18, the J call TRBJ1-1; D gene uncertain. With 5 bases removed from V and 1 base from J, the gap between germline ends came to 11 bases. CDR1 KGHSH and CDR2 LQKENI come from the germline V gene. This CDR3 region has 14 residues. CDR3 protein: CASSSETRNTEAFF. CDR3 bases: TGTGCCAGCTCATCAGAGACAAGGAACACTGAAGCTTTCTTT. Supplemented by reference TRBV18 and TRBJ1-1, the full variable domain reads NAGVMQNPRHLVRRRGQEARLRCSPMKGHSHVYWYRQLPEEGLKFMVYLQKENIIDESGMPKERFSAEFPKEGPSILRIQQVVRGDSAAYFCASSSETRNTEAFFGQGTRLTVV.

The chain employs TRBV11-2 and TRBJ1-1; D call uncertain. CDR1 is SGHAT and CDR2 is FQNNGV in the germline V gene. The CDR3 sequence is 15 residues long. Trimming cost V 5 bases and J 5 bases, with 18 bases left between them. CDR3: CASSPNPGGRTEAFF. As DNA, the CDR3 is TGTGCCAGCAGCCCCAACCCCGGCGGTCGGACTGAAGCTTTCTTT.

The rearrangement joins TRBV28 to TRBJ1-2; D not certain. V gave up 6 bases and J gave up 9 bases, with 17 bases separating them. The germline CDR1 and CDR2 sequences are MDHEN and SYDVKM. The CDR3 sequence is 13 residues long. The CDR3 spells CASSARGPLSYTF. CDR3 coding DNA: TGTGCCAGCAGCGCACGCGGCCCGCTAAGCTACACCTTC.